This T cell receptor beta chain derives from a study of shared clonotypes between healthy human individuals. Selected positively for CCR7 and CD45RO-negative, naive CD8 cells excluded terminally differentiated effector memory CD45RA+ cells. Data came from immunoSEQ multiplex PCR; TCRdb stores just in-frame clones and leaves some out. The sample shows about 2,200,000 clones, about 93% of them seen only once. Trimming stripped 5 bases from V and 2 bases from J, with 19 bases between. CDR3 length: 16 residues. The V gene's germline CDR1 is SGHTA and CDR2 FQGNSA. This chain joins TRBV7-2 and TRBJ2-7, with D perhaps assigned TRBD1 or TRBD2 (6 bases each). Sequences were obtained from naive CD8+ T cells from PBMCs. This TCR was sampled from a man between 18 and 35 years old in good health. Some clones in this sample may be carry-over from other donors' samples. The DNA of the CDR3 is TGTGCCAGCAGCCACCGATCGGGGGCCCATCCCTACGAGCAGTACTTC. It is translated as CASSHRSGAHPYEQYF. Variable domain in full (rest from reference TRBV7-2 and TRBJ2-7): GAGVSQSPSNKVTEKGKDVELRCDPISGHTALYWYRQSLGQGLEFLIYFQGNSAPDKSGLPSDRFSAERTGGSVSTLTIQRTQQEDSAVYLCASSHRSGAHPYEQYFGPGTRLTVT.